A single sample gave rise to the 13 T cell receptor beta chains below, sequenced in a study of cytomegalovirus exposure and HLA in healthy donors. PCR amplification relied on 60 Vbeta primers (plus 13 Jbeta primers). Some clones are missing from TCRdb's copy, which holds only in-frame ones; the method was immunoSEQ multiplex PCR. This sample has around 150,000 clones, with roughly 75% found just once. The sequenced sample was PBMCs. The receptors here all came from a man aged 18 to 35 in good health and CMV-seropositive.

V and J are TRBV14 and TRBJ2-5; TRBD1 agrees at 9 bases. CDR3 length: 15 residues. The V segment lost 5 bases and the J segment 5 bases; nucleotides outside the gene matches: 9. The germline V gene has CDR1 SGHDN and CDR2 FVKESK. The CDR3 DNA reads as TGTGCCAGCAGCACCCGGGACAGGGAGCAGGAGACCCAGTACTTC. Translation: CASSTRDREQETQYF.

The chain links TRBV14 to TRBJ2-7; 11 nucleotides line up with TRBD2. V gave up 4 bases and J gave up 3 bases; unmatched junction bases: 11. The germline gives CDR1 SGHDN, CDR2 FVKESK. The CDR3 runs 17 residues. DNA for the CDR3: TGTGCCAGCAGCCCACGACTAGCGGGACGCTTCGGCTACGAGCAGTACTTC. Translating gives CASSPRLAGRFGYEQYF.

This chain joins TRBV28 and TRBJ1-3; 9 nucleotides line up with TRBD1. The CDR3 contains 18 residues. In germline, CDR1 is MDHEN, CDR2 SYDVKM. The junction had 11 bases not matched to a gene; V was cut back by 2 bases and J by 3 bases. The CDR3 coding sequence is TGTGCCAGCAGTTTAATAGGGACAGGGTTTGTTCTTGGAAACACCATATATTTT. This codes for CASSLIGTGFVLGNTIYF.

The V and J genes are TRBV5-4 and TRBJ2-7, with TRBD2 as a possible D gene (5 bases). Germline CDR1 and CDR2: SGHNT and YYREEE (reference sequence). Trimming took off 0 bases at V and 6 bases at J, with 7 bases between the two ends. The CDR3 consists of 12 residues. DNA of the CDR3: TGTGCCAGCAGCTTGGGAGGGTTCGAGCAGTACTTC. Translating gives CASSLGGFEQYF. The full variable domain, its missing parts supplied by reference TRBV5-4 and TRBJ2-7, is ETGVTQSPTHLIKTRGQQVTLRCSSQSGHNTVSWYQQALGQGPQFIFQYYREEENGRGNFPPRFSGLQFPNYSSELNVNALELDDSALYLCASSLGGFEQYFGPGTRLTVT.

This clone turned up a few times. The chain employs TRBV18 and TRBJ1-4; TRBD1 is a possible D gene (6 bases). CDR3 length equals 15 residues. Germline lookup yields CDR1 KGHSH and CDR2 LQKENI. V was clipped by 0 bases and J by 5 bases, with 10 bases between them. The CDR3 region has the DNA TGTGCCAGCTCACCACCGGCAGGGGAGAATGAAAAACTGTTTTTT. Translating it yields CASSPPAGENEKLFF.

This chain links TRBV7-2 with TRBJ2-5; a weak D match, TRBD2 (5 bases). Germline V lookup: CDR1 SGHTA, CDR2 FQGNSA. This CDR3 comprises 15 residues. The V end lost 1 base, the J end lost 4 bases, and 13 bases lay between the germline ends. The CDR3 region is CASSLVWLAGETQYF. CDR3 DNA: TGTGCCAGCAGCTTAGTGTGGCTAGCAGGAGAGACCCAGTACTTC.

Comment on this clone: A read error may produce the germline difference seen at one junction end. The CDR3 here is CASTEKAGDSYEQYF. CDR3 sequence (DNA): TGCGCCAGCACTGAGAAAGCGGGGGACTCCTACGAGCAGTACTTC. V usage is TRBV10-2 and J usage is TRBJ2-7; 8 positions match TRBD2. The CDR3 is 15 residues long. CDR1 is WSHSY and CDR2 is SAAADI in the germline V gene.

The chain employs TRBV29-1 and TRBJ2-5, with 8 bases aligning to TRBD1. Looked up from germline, CDR1 is SQVTM and CDR2 is ANQGSEA. The CDR3 totals 14 residues. With 6 bases clipped from V and 5 bases from J, the junction kept 11 bases outside the gene matches. This chain's CDR3 is CSVGYRGFVETQYF. CDR3 nucleotides: TGCAGCGTCGGATACAGGGGGTTCGTGGAGACCCAGTACTTC.

The gene calls are TRBV10-2 and TRBJ2-1; 11 bases match TRBD2. In germline, CDR1 is WSHSY, CDR2 SAAADI. V lost 5 bases, J lost 5 bases, and 8 bases stayed unmatched. The CDR3 has 16 residues. DNA for the CDR3: TGCGCCAGCAGTCCTCCGGGACTAGCGGAGCACAATGAGCAGTTCTTC. Protein sequence: CASSPPGLAEHNEQFF.

Written as DNA, the CDR3 is TGTGCCAGCAGCCTAGCGGGAGGGCCCGGGGAGCTGTTTTTT. Protein sequence: CASSLAGGPGELFF. The V and J genes are TRBV7-3 and TRBJ2-2; 12 positions agree with TRBD2. Trimming at V came to 5 bases and at J to 6 bases, leaving 1 base not matched to a gene. Germline V gene sequence: CDR1 SGHTA, CDR2 FQGTGA. There are 14 residues in the CDR3.

The V gene is TRBV28, the J gene TRBJ1-1; maybe TRBD1 (5 bases). V lost 4 bases and J lost 11, with 14 bases in between. The germline gives CDR1 MDHEN, CDR2 SYDVKM. The CDR3 contains 12 residues. For the CDR3, the DNA is TGTGCCAGCAGTTCGGGACTCCGGAGGGCTTTCTTT. Translating gives CASSSGLRRAFF. The variable domain in full, with the rest retrieved from reference TRBV28 and TRBJ1-1, is DVKVTQSSRYLVKRTGEKVFLECVQDMDHENMFWYRQDPGLGLRLIYFSYDVKMKEKGDIPEGYSVSREKKERFSLILESASTNQTSMYLCASSSGLRRAFFGQGTRLTVV.

This chain connects TRBV27 to TRBJ1-4; 7 bases fit TRBD1. With V trimmed by 5 bases and J by 10 bases, 7 bases remained unmatched. The CDR3 has 13 residues. Germline values: CDR1 MNHEY, CDR2 SMNVEV (reference sequence). As DNA, the CDR3 is TGTGCCAGCAGTCAGACAGGGCCGGCAAAACTGTTTTTT. Translated, it gives CASSQTGPAKLFF.

The J gene is TRBJ2-3, the V gene TRBV5-1, with 14 bases fitting TRBD2. The J segment lost 0 bases and the V segment lost 4 bases, leaving 7 bases of the junction unmatched. CDR3 size: 18 residues. CDR1 and CDR2 (germline): SGHRS, YFSETQ. CDR3 amino acids: CASSGGTSGSRSTDTQYF. CDR3 coding DNA: TGCGCCAGCAGCGGGGGGACTAGCGGGAGTCGCAGCACAGATACGCAGTATTTT.